The 14 T cell receptor beta chains below come from one sample, sequenced in a study of T-cell memory formation after mild COVID-19. Each CDR3 protein is one row after TCRdb ran MiXCR on the 5' RACE reads. Here the sample spans 360,000 or so distinct CDR3 sequences, approximately 29% being singletons. The specimen was PBMCs or a T cell subset sorted from them (not recorded which). These receptors all come from an adult woman who had mild COVID-19 (a few samples of this study predate the infection). Cell type and time point are not known.

This clonotype was detected only a few times. The gene calls are TRBV5-4 and TRBJ2-7; 9 bases fit TRBD1. V trimming: 3 bases; J trimming: 6 bases; junction bases outside the gene matches: 4. This CDR3 contains 13 residues. CDR1 is SGHNT and CDR2 is YYREEE in the germline V gene (reference sequence). The CDR3 DNA is TGTGCCAGCAGCTACAGGGGGCAGGGCGAGCAGTACTTC. Amino acids: CASSYRGQGEQYF.

A single count supports this clonotype. The rearrangement links TRBV7-2 to TRBJ2-2; 11 positions agree with TRBD2. The V and J ends lost 1 base and 0 bases, in that order; junction bases with no gene match: 7. The CDR3 has 19 amino acids. CDR1 and CDR2 from the germline V gene are SGHTA and FQGNSA. CDR3 residues: CASSLVWLAGGPNTGELFF. As DNA, the CDR3 is TGTGCCAGCAGCTTAGTTTGGCTAGCGGGAGGCCCGAACACCGGGGAGCTGTTTTTT.

The genes are TRBV7-6 and TRBJ1-1; TRBD1 aligns across 10 bases. Germline CDR1 is SGHVS and CDR2 is FNYEAQ. The V segment lost 5 bases and the J segment 6 bases; nucleotides outside the gene matches: 9. The CDR3 loop spans 15 amino acids. Here the CDR3 DNA reads TGTGCCAGCAGCCCGGGGGACGGGACAGGGGCTGAAGCTTTCTTT. Encoded protein: CASSPGDGTGAEAFF.

The genes are TRBV12-3 or TRBV12-4 and TRBJ2-3; no clear D gene. Between the trimmed V and J ends, which lost 6 bases and 5 bases, there was a span of 21 bases. This CDR3 is built from 16 residues. The CDR3 reads CASRAPKVGYEDTQYF. CDR3 nucleotides: TGTGCCAGCAGAGCTCCAAAAGTCGGATACGAAGATACGCAGTATTTT.

The chain carries TRBV12-3 or TRBV12-4 and TRBJ2-2, with D tentatively TRBD1 (5 bases). Trimming pared 5 bases from V and 2 bases from J, leaving 21 bases between. The CDR3 runs 18 residues. CDR3 in DNA: TGTGCCAGCAGTCCCGGCCTCGGCAGGGCCTTTAACACCGGGGAGCTGTTTTTT. It yields the protein CASSPGLGRAFNTGELFF.

The chain joins TRBV5-1 to TRBJ2-3; 7 bases match TRBD1. The J segment lost 6 bases and the V segment lost 1 base, leaving 11 bases of the junction unmatched. The CDR3 extends over 16 amino acids. CDR1 is SGHRS, CDR2 YFSETQ, per germline. The CDR3 sequence is CASSLSSRGISDTQYF. The DNA for the CDR3 is TGCGCCAGCAGCTTGTCGTCCAGGGGGATCTCGGATACGCAGTATTTT.

This clonotype was counted a few times. This rearrangement joins TRBV6-5 to TRBJ2-1; 13 bases are a match to TRBD2. This CDR3 has 17 amino acids. The germline CDR1 and CDR2 sequences are MNHEY and SVGAGI. Trimming took 10 bases from V and 3 from J; bases not matched to a gene: 12. CDR3 loop: CATTSGRVFTDYNEQFF. The CDR3 nucleotides read TGTGCCACCACTAGCGGGAGGGTGTTTACGGACTACAATGAGCAGTTCTTC.

This clonotype was observed a few times. This chain links TRBV20-1 with TRBJ2-7; no reliable D call. Germline V lookup: CDR1 DFQATT, CDR2 SNEGSKA (reference sequence). The CDR3 sequence is 14 residues long. V lost 0 bases and J 4 bases, leaving 13 bases between the germline ends. This chain's CDR3 is CSARDSHKNYEQYF. The CDR3 nucleotides are TGCAGTGCTAGAGATTCCCATAAGAATTACGAGCAGTACTTC.

This rearrangement joins TRBV12-3 or TRBV12-4 to TRBJ2-5, with D unclear. The CDR3 sequence is 14 residues long. Deletions cut 6 bases from V and 0 bases from J, with 11 bases between. CDR3 amino acids: CASRRYLNQETQYF. The CDR3 DNA sequence: TGTGCCAGCAGACGATATTTAAACCAAGAGACCCAGTACTTC.

The chain uses TRBV7-9 and TRBJ1-3, with D unresolved. Germline V gives CDR1 SEHNR, CDR2 FQNEAQ (reference sequence). The V end was cut by 0 bases, the J end by 0 bases, with 6 bases between. The CDR3 contains 15 residues. The CDR3 reads CASSLAGISGNTIYF. The CDR3 bases are TGTGCCAGCAGCTTAGCGGGAATCTCTGGAAACACCATATATTTT.

This clonotype came up once. V gene TRBV5-1 combines with J gene TRBJ2-2; D call uncertain. Germline V gene data show CDR1 as SGHRS and CDR2 as YFSETQ. The V end was cut by 0 bases, the J end by 4 bases, with 10 bases between. This CDR3 has 15 amino acids. The CDR3 spells CASSLAGPATGELFF. The CDR3 bases are TGCGCCAGCAGCTTGGCCGGGCCGGCCACCGGGGAGCTGTTTTTT.

This clonotype occurred a few times. The J gene is TRBJ2-3, the V gene TRBV29-1; D unresolved. Trimming cost V 4 bases and J 4 bases, with 18 bases left between them. Germline CDR1 reads SQVTM; CDR2 reads ANQGSEA. This CDR3 has 15 residues. The CDR3 DNA is TGCAGCGTTGTCACGGCTAGTGGGAACCCAGATACGCAGTATTTT. Its translation is CSVVTASGNPDTQYF.

The chain uses TRBV27 and TRBJ1-5, with TRBD1 matching 7 bases. There are 17 residues in the CDR3. Germline CDR1 is MNHEY and CDR2 is SMNVEV (reference sequence). After removal of 5 bases from V and 2 bases from J, the junction contained 12 bases not matched to a gene. The CDR3 loop is CASSALGFDRGNQPQHF. Here the CDR3 DNA reads TGTGCCAGCAGTGCCCTAGGGTTTGACAGGGGCAATCAGCCCCAGCATTTT.

This clonotype turned up a few times. The chain uses TRBV6-1 and TRBJ2-3; D is ambiguous. The CDR3 length is 12 residues. Trimming took 6 bases from V and 10 from J, leaving 14 bases between them. Germline-derived CDR1 and CDR2 are MNHNS and SASEGT. The CDR3 DNA is TGTGCCAGCAGGGTAGACATAGCCCCGCAGTATTTT. Translating gives CASRVDIAPQYF.